Listed below are T cell receptor beta chains from one sample, sequenced in a study of CD8+ T cells in alopecia areata. Sequencing was performed with immunoSEQ multiplex PCR; in TCRdb, only in-frame clones are kept and a portion is missing. The data contain some 180,000 clones, roughly three fifths of them singletons. Material: CD8+ T cells sorted from blood. These receptors were collected from a human donor in good health. The CDR3 runs from the conserved cysteine through the conserved F or W. The D gene is left open where the match is weak. Clone size is stated in some rows and not others, as once, few, many or a class when expanded.

>TRBJ2-6|NA|NA|TRBV13
TGTGCCAGCAGCTTAGGTCTCTCTGGGGCCAACGTCCTGACTTTC
CASSLGLSGANVLTF
>TRBJ2-7|NA|NA|TRBV13
TGTGCCAGCAGCTTAGAGGGGGGCGCGTACGAGCAGTACTTC
CASSLEGGAYEQYF
>TRBJ1-1|NA|NA|TRBV7-9
TGTGCCAGCAGCCCCGAGTGGGGAGGGAACACTGAAGCTTTCTTT
CASSPEWGGNTEAFF
>TRBJ2-5|NA|NA|TRBV13
TGTGCCAGCAGCTTAGCTGTCAGGGAGGAGACCCAGTACTTC
CASSLAVREETQYF
>TRBJ2-3|TRBD2|NA|TRBV11-2
TGTGCCAGCAGCTTAGGACTAGCGGGGGACACAGATACGCAGTATTTT
CASSLGLAGDTDTQYF
>TRBJ2-7|TRBD2|few|TRBV11-2
TGTGCCAGCAACGTAGCGGGGGGCCCCTACGAGCAGTACTTC
CASNVAGGPYEQYF
>TRBJ2-5|NA|NA|TRBV29-1
TGCAGCGTCCCGTGGGGGGTCGGCGAGACCCAGTACTTC
CSVPWGVGETQYF
>TRBJ2-3|TRBD1|few|TRBV7-9
TGTGCCAGCGTTGGCTGGGGGACAGGCGCAGATACGCAGTATTTT
CASVGWGTGADTQYF
>TRBJ2-5|TRBD1|few|TRBV25-1
TGTGCCAGCAGCCCCGACAGGGGGTCGCAAGAGACCCAGTACTTC
CASSPDRGSQETQYF
>TRBJ2-1|NA|few|TRBV6-5
TGTGCCAGCAGCCCCCGGAGGACTAACAATGAGCAGTTCTTC
CASSPRRTNNEQFF
>TRBJ1-1|NA|few|TRBV27
TGTGCCAGCAGTATCACGGGATACACTGAAGCTTTCTTT
CASSITGYTEAFF
>TRBJ2-1|TRBD2|NA|TRBV13
TGTGCCAGCGTTAGCGGGGTCTCCTACAATGAGCAGTTCTTC
CASVSGVSYNEQFF
>TRBJ1-1|NA|NA|TRBV6-5
TGTGCCAGCAGTTACTCCCGGGGGCGGAACACTGAAGCTTTCTTT
CASSYSRGRNTEAFF
>TRBJ2-7|TRBD1|NA|TRBV11-2
TGTGCCAGCAGCTCTCCCTTCTTACCGGACAGGGAAGAGGACGAGCAGTACTTC
CASSSPFLPDREEDEQYF
>TRBJ2-7|NA|NA|TRBV27
TGTGCCAGCAAGGGAAACGGGTACGAGCAGTACTTC
CASKGNGYEQYF
>TRBJ2-3|TRBD2|few|TRBV14
TGTGCCAGCAGCCGAGGACTAGCCTACACAGATACGCAGTATTTT
CASSRGLAYTDTQYF
>TRBJ2-1|NA|once|TRBV7-9
TGTGCCAGCAGCCCCCTTGCCGGGAACAATGAGCAGTTCTTC
CASSPLAGNNEQFF
>TRBJ2-7|NA|once|TRBV5-6
TGTGCCAGCAGCTTGGGGACAGTCCCCTACGAGCAGTACTTC
CASSLGTVPYEQYF
>TRBJ2-1|NA|NA|TRBV7-9
TGTGCCAGCAGCATTAATAGCGCGGACGGGGAGCAGTTCTTC
CASSINSADGEQFF
>TRBJ2-7|NA|NA|TRBV7-9
TGTGCCAGCAGCGCAGGGACGGTTTCCTACGAGCAGTACTTC
CASSAGTVSYEQYF
>TRBJ1-3|NA|NA|TRBV9
TGTGCCAGCAACTTGGGGGCATCGGGAAACACCATATATTTT
CASNLGASGNTIYF
>TRBJ2-3|TRBD1|NA|TRBV9
TGTGCCAGCAGCGCGACAGGGGCAGATACGCAGTATTTT
CASSATGADTQYF
>TRBJ2-1|TRBD2|few|TRBV7-3
TGTGCCAGCAGCTCAGACAGCGGGGGGGTGGATGAGCAGTTCTTC
CASSSDSGGVDEQFF
>TRBJ1-2|NA|few|TRBV29-1
TGCAGCGTTGACCCGGGGGCGGGCTATGGCTACACCTTC
CSVDPGAGYGYTF
>TRBJ2-5|TRBD2|NA|TRBV7-8
TGTGCCAGCAGCCCCCTAGCGGGGGGGCCCCAAGAGACCCAGTACTTC
CASSPLAGGPQETQYF
>TRBJ2-7|NA|NA|TRBV2
TGTGCCAGTCGGACGAAAAGGGACGAGCAGTACTTC
CASRTKRDEQYF
>TRBJ1-2|TRBD1|NA|TRBV5-4
TGTGCCAGCAGCTCCGCAGGGGGCGCGGTCGATGGCTACACCTTC
CASSSAGGAVDGYTF
>TRBJ1-1|NA|NA|TRBV19
TGTGCCAGTAGTCCCGGCACTGAAGCTTTCTTT
CASSPGTEAFF
>TRBJ2-5|TRBD2|NA|TRBV4-1
TGCGCCAGCAGCCAGACTAGCGGGGGTGGAGAGACCCAGTACTTC
CASSQTSGGGETQYF
>TRBJ2-5|TRBD2|NA|TRBV29-1
TGCAGCGTTGAAGATTGGGCGGGGGGTGGTTTAAGAGAGACCCAGTACTTC
CSVEDWAGGGLRETQYF
>TRBJ2-7|TRBD1|NA|TRBV29-1
TGCAGCGTTGAGACAGGGTTCAACGAGCAGTACTTC
CSVETGFNEQYF
>TRBJ1-2|NA|NA|TRBV6-5
TGTGCCAGCAGTGCCCTGCGGTCTAACTATGGCTACACCTTC
CASSALRSNYGYTF
>TRBJ1-1|NA|NA|TRBV27
TGTGCCAGCAGTTTGACGGGATGGGACAACACTGAAGCTTTCTTT
CASSLTGWDNTEAFF
>TRBJ2-5|NA|NA|TRBV2
TGTGCCAGCGAACCGGGTCAAGAGACCCAGTACTTC
CASEPGQETQYF
>TRBJ2-2|NA|few|TRBV7-2
TGTGCCAGCAGCGAAACCGGCGGGGAGCTGTTTTTT
CASSETGGELFF
>TRBJ2-3|NA|few|TRBV6-5
TGTGCCAGCAGCGACTTCCCCAGCACAGATACGCAGTATTTT
CASSDFPSTDTQYF
>TRBJ2-3|TRBD2|few|TRBV4-2
TGTGCCAGCAGCCAAGAGGGGACTAGCGGGGGGGCCGACGCAGATACGCAGTATTTT
CASSQEGTSGGADADTQYF
>TRBJ2-7|TRBD1|many|TRBV7-9
TGTGCCAGCAGCGCGAGGGACAGCTCCTACGAGCAGTACTTC
CASSARDSSYEQYF
>TRBJ2-1|NA|few|TRBV7-8
TGTGCCAGCAGCCTAGGACTAAATTTTATCTATGAGCAGTTCTTC
CASSLGLNFIYEQFF
>TRBJ2-2|NA|NA|TRBV6-6
TGTGCCAGCAGTCCACTCAGGGGTACACATGGGGAGCTGTTTTTT
CASSPLRGTHGELFF
>TRBJ2-5|TRBD1|NA|TRBV13
TGTGCCAGCAGCTTCACAGGGGGAAAAGAGACCCAGTACTTC
CASSFTGGKETQYF
>TRBJ1-5|NA|NA|TRBV9
TGTGCCAGCAGCGCTGGCGGGGTCAATCAGCCCCAGCATTTT
CASSAGGVNQPQHF
>TRBJ2-7|TRBD1|few|TRBV5-1
TGCGCCAGCAGCTTGAGGGGGCCTTTCGAGCAGTACTTC
CASSLRGPFEQYF
>TRBJ1-2|NA|NA|TRBV4-1
TGCGCCAGCAGCCAAGGCCTTACCCACAAATCCTATGGCTACACCTTC
CASSQGLTHKSYGYTF
>TRBJ2-2|NA|few|TRBV7-9
TGTGCCAGCATGCCCGGGACGGCCGGGGAGCTGTTTTTT
CASMPGTAGELFF
>TRBJ2-3|NA|NA|TRBV6-5
TGTGCCAGCAGTTACTCGGGCGGCACAGATACGCAGTATTTT
CASSYSGGTDTQYF
>TRBJ1-1|NA|few|TRBV4-1
TGCGCCAGCAGCAACCGGGACACGAACACTGAAGCTTTCTTT
CASSNRDTNTEAFF
>TRBJ2-5|NA|NA|TRBV30
TGTGCCTGGAGTCTCCGAAAAGAGACCCAGTACTTC
CAWSLRKETQYF
>TRBJ1-2|TRBD1|few|TRBV7-9
TGTGCCAGCACCGAGACAGGGGCTAACTATGGCTACACCTTC
CASTETGANYGYTF
>TRBJ2-1|NA|NA|TRBV30
TGTGCCTGGGCGACAGTTAGCTCCTACAATGAGCAGTTCTTC
CAWATVSSYNEQFF
>TRBJ1-1|NA|NA|TRBV5-1
TGCGCCAGCATGGGGGCTGGCACTGAAGCTTTCTTT
CASMGAGTEAFF
>TRBJ2-3|TRBD2|NA|TRBV5-1
TGCGCCAGCAGCGCCGCCATAGCGGGGCCCACAGATACGCAGTATTTT
CASSAAIAGPTDTQYF
>TRBJ2-5|TRBD2|few|TRBV29-1
TGCAGCGTTGATGGGGCTAGCGGTTGGCAAGAGACCCAGTACTTC
CSVDGASGWQETQYF
>TRBJ2-3|NA|NA|TRBV20-1
TGCAGTGCCTTGACGAATACGCAGTATTTT
CSALTNTQYF
>TRBJ2-1|TRBD2|NA|TRBV9
TGTGCCAGCAGCGTAGCCGGACTAGCGTGGAATGAGCAGTTCTTC
CASSVAGLAWNEQFF